This T cell receptor (beta chain) was observed in a study of blood T cell repertoires in COVID-19. TCRdb's copy holds only in-frame clones and misses some; the assay was immunoSEQ multiplex PCR. This table holds about 100,000 clones, roughly 90% found once. Germline V CDR1 and CDR2: SGHVS, FQNEAQ. V lost 4 bases and J 4 bases, leaving 11 bases between the germline ends. CDR3 length: 13 amino acids. The source is a man between 65 and 85 years old with acute or convalescent COVID-19. The chain recombines TRBV7-8 with TRBJ2-7; possible D gene TRBD1, 6 bases. Sequenced sample: peripheral blood. CDR3 in amino acids: CASSSRGWYEQYF. For the CDR3, the DNA is TGTGCCAGCAGCTCCAGGGGATGGTACGAGCAGTACTTC.